The rows below give T cell receptor beta chains drawn from one sample of a study of CD8+CD57+ T cells in acquired aplastic anemia. TCRdb reprocessed the reads with MiXCR, giving one entry per CDR3 protein. The table shows hundreds of thousands of distinct CDR3 sequences, with under 65% occurring only once. Material for sequencing was sorted CD4+, CD8+, or CD8+CD57+ T cells (not recorded which) from PBMCs. The receptors originated from a human donor with aplastic anemia. Both conserved end residues are part of each CDR3. A D gene is named only where the DNA matches it firmly. Size tells how often a clone was seen (once, few, many) or the class of an expanded clone, and some rows leave it out.

size: .
J: TRBJ1-1
V: TRBV12-3/TRBV12-4
D: .
CDR3: CASSPQPGPNTEAFF
DNA: TGCGCCAGCAGCCCCCAGCCGGGCCCAAACACTGAAGCTTTCTTT

size: many
J: TRBJ1-3
V: TRBV9
D: .
CDR3: CASSPRALSGNTIYF
DNA: TGTGCCAGCAGCCCCCGGGCGCTCTCTGGAAACACCATATATTTT

size: .
J: TRBJ2-1
V: TRBV7-9
D: .
CDR3: CASSPTRGVDEQFF
DNA: TGTGCCAGCAGCCCTACTCGAGGAGTCGATGAGCAGTTCTTC

size: .
J: TRBJ2-5
V: TRBV4-1
D: .
CDR3: CASSQWMGETQYF
DNA: TGCGCCAGCAGCCAATGGATGGGGGAGACCCAGTACTTC

size: .
J: TRBJ2-7
V: TRBV20-1
D: .
CDR3: CSARPGVPYEQYF
DNA: TGCAGTGCTAGACCTGGGGTCCCCTACGAGCAGTACTTC

size: .
J: TRBJ1-1
V: TRBV7-8
D: TRBD1
CDR3: CASSWRDRDTEAFF
DNA: TGTGCCAGCAGCTGGAGGGACAGGGACACTGAAGCTTTCTTT

size: many
J: TRBJ1-3
V: TRBV7-8
D: TRBD1
CDR3: CASSQNRGRGNTIYF
DNA: TGTGCCAGCAGCCAAAACAGGGGGCGAGGAAACACCATATATTTT

size: .
J: TRBJ2-7
V: TRBV7-9
D: .
CDR3: CAISPASFYEQYF
DNA: TGTGCCATCAGCCCTGCAAGCTTCTACGAGCAGTACTTC

size: few
J: TRBJ1-5
V: TRBV18
D: TRBD1
CDR3: CASSPLTGGNQPQHF
DNA: TGTGCCAGCTCACCACTTACAGGGGGCAATCAGCCCCAGCATTTT

size: .
J: TRBJ1-1
V: TRBV19
D: .
CDR3: CASKRGAMLTEAFF
DNA: TGTGCCAGTAAAAGGGGGGCAATGCTCACTGAAGCTTTCTTT

size: .
J: TRBJ1-5
V: TRBV29-1
D: TRBD1
CDR3: CSVAGGWDQPQHF
DNA: TGCAGCGTTGCAGGGGGCTGGGATCAGCCCCAGCATTTT